This T cell receptor (beta chain) is drawn from a study of blood T cells in healthy people across ages. The germline V and J ends were trimmed by 4 bases and 1 base, with 15 bases remaining between them. The CDR3 extends over 16 amino acids. CDR1 and CDR2 from the germline V gene are LGHDT and YNNKEL (reference sequence). It was with a sample-barcoded 5' primer and a J-beta primer mix that a second PCR of roughly 7 to 11 cycles was run. MiXCR, applied by TCRdb to the 5' RACE reads, yields one record per CDR3 protein. Here the sample spans about 560,000 distinct CDR3 sequences, about 25% being singletons. Study conclusions and caveats: Significant beta diversity loss was already apparent by age approximately 36, declining roughly linearly.

A minimum of 6 micrograms of total RNA was extracted per sample. This clonotype was recorded a few times. Its antigen remains unknown. The sample also formed part of further work on T cells of mothers and their children.

The sample was blood. The receptor comes from a boy between 2 and 15 years old in good health. The genes are TRBV3-1 and TRBJ2-3; D might be TRBD1 or TRBD2, each matching 5 bases. The CDR3 DNA sequence: TGTGCCAGCAGCCCCCTTCCCGGGGCCGGCACAGATACGCAGTATTTT. As protein: CASSPLPGAGTDTQYF.